Below, 26 T cell receptor beta chains from the same sample are listed, as sequenced in a study of blood T cell repertoires in COVID-19. Only in-frame clones appear in the TCRdb table, and some are missing; sequencing was by immunoSEQ multiplex PCR. This table has more than 200,000 clones, around 80% appearing once. Sequencing was done on a sample of peripheral blood. These receptors were obtained from a woman of 80 years or more with COVID-19, enrolled during active disease.

The V gene is TRBV2, the J gene TRBJ2-3, with a possible D match to TRBD2 (6 bases). V dropped 2 bases and J dropped 0 bases, with 9 bases sitting between them. The CDR3 consists of 15 residues. The germline gives CDR1 SNHLY, CDR2 FYNNEI. CDR3 DNA sequence: TGTGCCAGCAGTGAATCGGGGACTAGCACAGATACGCAGTATTTT. It specifies CASSESGTSTDTQYF.

The V gene is TRBV6-5, the J gene TRBJ1-2; 10 nucleotides line up with TRBD1. Germline V CDR1 and CDR2: MNHEY, SVGAGI. V gave up 2 bases and J gave up 2 bases; unmatched junction bases: 2. This CDR3 spans 15 amino acids. The CDR3 reads CASSYRDRGNYGYTF. For the CDR3, the DNA is TGTGCCAGCAGTTACCGGGACAGGGGAAACTATGGCTACACCTTC.

This clone showed up just a few times. This chain links TRBV2 with TRBJ2-7; 7 bases match TRBD1. This CDR3 spans 18 amino acids. The trim removed 3 bases at V and 2 bases at J, leaving 16 bases unmatched. Germline V gives CDR1 SNHLY, CDR2 FYNNEI. CDR3 loop: CASSDSPPWAGGAYEQYF. The CDR3 DNA reads as TGTGCCAGCAGTGATTCTCCCCCATGGGCAGGGGGAGCCTACGAGCAGTACTTC.

The chain is built from TRBV4-2 and TRBJ2-6; D gene uncertain. This CDR3 spans 17 amino acids. Germline-derived CDR1 and CDR2 are LGHNA and YNFKEQ. Trimming pared 2 bases from V and 0 bases from J, leaving 11 bases between. For the CDR3, the DNA is TGTGCCAGCAGCCAACTGATTGTCAGCTCTGGGGCCAACGTCCTGACTTTC. It encodes CASSQLIVSSGANVLTF.

The chain carries TRBV11-3 and TRBJ2-2; D may be TRBD2 (7 bases). The CDR3 consists of 15 residues. With 5 bases removed from V and 3 bases from J, the gap between germline ends came to 13 bases. Germline V lookup: CDR1 SGHNT, CDR2 YENEEA. CDR3 nucleotide sequence: TGTGCCAGCAGCGGAGGGGGGGCGGACACCGGGGAGCTGTTTTTT. The encoded protein is CASSGGGADTGELFF.

The rearrangement joins TRBV5-1 to TRBJ1-5; 12 bases match TRBD1. V dropped 4 bases and J dropped 6; count of bases not matched to a gene: 5. The CDR3 runs to 15 residues. Germline CDR1 SGHRS, CDR2 YFSETQ. CDR3 amino acids: CASSQGQGAGQPQHF. CDR3 nucleotides: TGCGCCAGCAGCCAGGGACAGGGGGCTGGTCAGCCCCAGCATTTT.

The chain carries TRBV30 and TRBJ2-7, with D perhaps matching TRBD1 (5 bases). Trimming removed 4 bases at V and 1 base at J, with 14 bases between. The CDR3 has 14 amino acids. The germline CDR1 and CDR2 sequences are GTSNPN and SVGIG (reference sequence). CDR3 coding DNA: TGTGCCTGGACGAAACAGGTGCCTTCCTACGAGCAGTACTTC. Translation: CAWTKQVPSYEQYF.

This rearrangement joins TRBV6-5 to TRBJ1-1, with D unresolved. V lost 6 bases, J lost 5 bases, and 7 bases lay in between. CDR3 length: 11 amino acids. Germline CDR1 MNHEY, CDR2 SVGAGI. In nucleotides, the CDR3 is TGTGCCAGCAGCCACCAGACTGAAGCTTTCTTT. Translated: CASSHQTEAFF.

This clone was picked up a small number of times. The V gene is TRBV12-3 or TRBV12-4, the J gene TRBJ1-2; unclear D gene. V lost 6 bases to trimming and J lost 2 bases, with 10 bases between them. The CDR3 consists of 13 residues. The CDR3 loop is CASSQQTNYGYTF. The CDR3 DNA is TGTGCCAGCAGCCAACAAACGAACTATGGCTACACCTTC.

In this sample, this clone turned up a few times. The chain combines TRBV10-3 with TRBJ2-3, with a weak D call TRBD1 (6 bases). The germline CDR1 and CDR2 sequences are ENHRY and SYGVKD. The V end was cut by 10 bases, the J end by 4 bases, with 9 bases between. The CDR3 loop spans 11 amino acids. In DNA form, the CDR3 reads TGTGCCACACGACAGGCAGATACGCAGTATTTT. This encodes CATRQADTQYF.

This chain links TRBV2 with TRBJ1-2; D gene ambiguous. The CDR3 covers 11 residues. Trimming cost V 5 bases and J 8 bases, with 9 bases left between them. Germline V lookup: CDR1 SNHLY, CDR2 FYNNEI. This CDR3 is CASSSTWGYTF. The CDR3 bases are TGTGCCAGCAGTAGCACGTGGGGCTACACCTTC.

CDR3 sequence reads: CASSLGGPNTEAFF. DNA of the CDR3: TGTGCCAGCAGCTTAGGCGGGCCGAACACTGAAGCTTTCTTT. The chain recombines TRBV7-9 with TRBJ1-1; D is undetermined. Per germline, CDR1 SEHNR and CDR2 FQNEAQ (reference sequence). V was pared by 1 base and J by 1 base, with 7 bases between. This CDR3 is built from 14 residues.

This chain joins TRBV6-5 and TRBJ1-6, with 7 bases lining up with TRBD1. Germline values: CDR1 MNHEY, CDR2 SVGAGI. CDR3 length equals 15 residues. V lost 4 bases, J lost 5 bases, and 5 bases stayed unmatched. The CDR3 reads CASSFMTGNNSPLHF. CDR3 sequence (DNA): TGTGCCAGCAGTTTTATGACAGGGAATAATTCACCCCTCCACTTT.

This chain uses TRBV30 with TRBJ2-7; D possibly corresponds to TRBD2 (5 bases). Germline-derived CDR1 and CDR2 are GTSNPN and SVGIG (reference sequence). The CDR3 totals 13 residues. The V and J ends lost 2 bases and 6 bases respectively, with 14 bases between them. The CDR3 is CAWSPSLSGEQYF. As DNA, the CDR3 is TGTGCCTGGAGTCCCTCGCTGAGCGGCGAGCAGTACTTC.

This clone was counted between two and nine times. This rearrangement joins TRBV4-2 to TRBJ2-2; the D is unclear. V lost 0 bases to trimming and J lost 7 bases, with 15 bases between them. The CDR3 is 16 residues long. The germline V gene encodes CDR1 LGHNA and CDR2 YNFKEQ. The CDR3, as DNA: TGTGCCAGCAGCCAAGATCGCAGCCTCACGGGCGGGGAGCTGTTTTTT. This sequence encodes CASSQDRSLTGGELFF.

The chain carries TRBV10-3 and TRBJ2-7, with TRBD2 matching 11 bases. This CDR3 contains 12 residues. Trimming cost V 10 bases and J 4 bases; bases outside gene matches: 3. Germline values: CDR1 ENHRY, CDR2 SYGVKD. CDR3 nucleotides: TGTGCCACCGGGACTAGCGGATACGAGCAGTACTTC. This sequence encodes CATGTSGYEQYF.

The V call is TRBV19, the J call TRBJ1-6; D remains ambiguous. Trimming took off 3 bases at V and 9 bases at J, with 15 bases between the two ends. CDR1 and CDR2 (germline): LNHDA, SQIVND (reference sequence). The CDR3 length is 15 residues. The CDR3 DNA sequence: TGTGCCAGTAGTATCGAGGGCAAGATGGGTTCACCCCTCCACTTT. This translates into CASSIEGKMGSPLHF.

This clone has just one count. V is TRBV7-2 and J is TRBJ2-3; tentative D call: TRBD2 (6 bases). CDR3 length: 15 amino acids. Deletions cut 1 base from V and 8 bases from J, with 16 bases between. Germline-derived CDR1 and CDR2 are SGHTA and FQGNSA. The CDR3 nucleotides are TGTGCCAGCAGCTTAGTTTGGACTAAGGCCGGTACGCAGTATTTT. Protein sequence: CASSLVWTKAGTQYF.

The chain couples TRBV28 to TRBJ1-1; TRBD1 matches at 9 bases. The CDR3 spans 15 residues. The V and J ends lost 5 bases and 4 bases, in that order; junction bases with no gene match: 8. Germline CDR1 MDHEN, CDR2 SYDVKM. The DNA of the CDR3 is TGTGCCAGCAGTCCGACCGAGGACAGGGGCACTGAAGCTTTCTTT. Translated: CASSPTEDRGTEAFF.

The rearrangement uses TRBV5-1 and TRBJ2-5, with 11 bases lining up with TRBD1. The V gene's germline CDR1 is SGHRS and CDR2 YFSETQ. V lost 2 bases and J lost 2; bases outside the gene matches: 2. There are 15 residues in the CDR3. The chain's CDR3 is CASSFGTGGQETQYF. As DNA, the CDR3 is TGCGCCAGCAGCTTTGGGACAGGGGGGCAAGAGACCCAGTACTTC.

This chain links TRBV5-1 with TRBJ2-5; the match to TRBD2 covers 8 bases. J was trimmed by 0 bases and V by 1 base; bases with no gene match: 11. CDR1 is SGHRS, CDR2 YFSETQ, per germline. The CDR3 length is 18 residues. CDR3 nucleotides: TGCGCCAGCAGCTTGTTTATTATAGCGGGGTTGTACCAAGAGACCCAGTACTTC. This translates into CASSLFIIAGLYQETQYF.

V is TRBV9 and J is TRBJ2-1, with D hard to call. This CDR3 is built from 11 residues. With 4 bases removed from V and 6 bases from J, the gap between germline ends came to 5 bases. The germline V gene encodes CDR1 SGDLS and CDR2 YYNGEE. CDR3 loop: CASSLFNEQFF. CDR3 sequence (DNA): TGTGCCAGCAGCCTCTTCAATGAGCAGTTCTTC.

There are a few counts of this clone. The J gene is TRBJ1-2, the V gene TRBV2, with 8 bases fitting TRBD1. Germline assignment: CDR1 SNHLY and CDR2 FYNNEI. This CDR3 has 15 residues. V dropped 6 bases and J dropped 3; count of bases not matched to a gene: 9. This chain's CDR3 is CASRASPTGDYGYTF. CDR3 in DNA: TGTGCCAGCAGGGCTTCTCCGACAGGGGACTATGGCTACACCTTC. Full variable domain (outside the CDR3, taken from reference TRBV2 and TRBJ1-2): EPEVTQTPSHQVTQMGQEVILRCVPISNHLYFYWYRQILGQKVEFLVSFYNNEISEKSEIFDDQFSVERPDGSNFTLKIRSTKLEDSAMYFCASRASPTGDYGYTFGSGTRLTVV.

The J gene is TRBJ1-2, the V gene TRBV18; D not resolved. V shed 0 bases and J shed 2 bases, with 7 bases lying between them. CDR3 size: 14 residues. Germline CDR1 is KGHSH and CDR2 is LQKENI. The CDR3 is CASSPPGQNYGYTF. CDR3 in DNA: TGTGCCAGCTCACCACCGGGCCAGAACTATGGCTACACCTTC.

The chain joins TRBV3-1 (or the pseudogene TRBV3-2) to TRBJ2-1; the match to TRBD1 covers 8 bases. J gave up 5 bases and V 5 bases, and 8 bases lay outside the gene matches. Germline V gene data show CDR1 as LGHDT and CDR2 as YNNKEL (reference sequence). The CDR3 is 15 amino acids. CDR3 sequence: CASSRGQEFNNEQFF. In DNA form, the CDR3 reads TGTGCCAGCAGCAGGGGACAGGAGTTTAACAATGAGCAGTTCTTC.

The chain joins TRBV27 to TRBJ1-2, with 8 bases lining up with TRBD1. This CDR3 is built from 15 residues. Unmatched junction bases numbered 4, after V lost 0 bases and J lost 4 bases. The germline V gene encodes CDR1 MNHEY and CDR2 SMNVEV (reference sequence). Here the CDR3 DNA reads TGTGCCAGCAGTTTATCCGGACAGGGTGGCTATGGCTACACCTTC. Residues: CASSLSGQGGYGYTF.